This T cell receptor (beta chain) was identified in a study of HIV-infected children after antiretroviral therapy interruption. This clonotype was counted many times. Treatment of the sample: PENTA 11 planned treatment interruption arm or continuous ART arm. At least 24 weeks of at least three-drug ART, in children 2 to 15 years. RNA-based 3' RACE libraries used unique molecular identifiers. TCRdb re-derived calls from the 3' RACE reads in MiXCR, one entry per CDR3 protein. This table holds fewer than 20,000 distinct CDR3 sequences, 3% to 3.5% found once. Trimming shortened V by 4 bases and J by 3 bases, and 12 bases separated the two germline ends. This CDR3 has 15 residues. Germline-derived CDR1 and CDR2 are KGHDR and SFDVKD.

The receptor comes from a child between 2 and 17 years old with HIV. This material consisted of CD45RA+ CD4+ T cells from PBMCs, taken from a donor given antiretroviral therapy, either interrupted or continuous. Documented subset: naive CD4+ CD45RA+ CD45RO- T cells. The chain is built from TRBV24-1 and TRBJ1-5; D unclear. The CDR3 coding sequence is TGTGCCACCAGTGACACGACGATTTACAATCAGCCCCAGCATTTT. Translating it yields CATSDTTIYNQPQHF.